This entry features one TCR beta chain sequence. CDR3 length: 14 residues. Per germline, CDR1 WNHNN and CDR2 SYGVQD (reference sequence). With 4 bases removed from V and 5 bases from J, the gap between germline ends came to 12 bases. The sample originates from a study of blood T cell repertoires in COVID-19. Study as a whole: In each case, the material was cDNA or gDNA derived from T cells, B-cell-depleted T cells, or PBMCs.

Profiling relied on immunoSEQ multiplex PCR, and the TCRdb table lists in-frame clones only, not all of them. The sample lists some 120,000 clones, roughly four fifths seen once, with more than 9% in the top ten. What was sequenced was peripheral blood. V gene TRBV10-1 combines with J gene TRBJ1-5; D unclear. This receptor was identified in a woman aged 55-69 years with acute or convalescent COVID-19. CDR3 amino acids: CASSAGRTDQPQHF. The CDR3 DNA reads TGCGCCAGCAGTGCGGGCCGGACTGATCAGCCCCAGCATTTT.